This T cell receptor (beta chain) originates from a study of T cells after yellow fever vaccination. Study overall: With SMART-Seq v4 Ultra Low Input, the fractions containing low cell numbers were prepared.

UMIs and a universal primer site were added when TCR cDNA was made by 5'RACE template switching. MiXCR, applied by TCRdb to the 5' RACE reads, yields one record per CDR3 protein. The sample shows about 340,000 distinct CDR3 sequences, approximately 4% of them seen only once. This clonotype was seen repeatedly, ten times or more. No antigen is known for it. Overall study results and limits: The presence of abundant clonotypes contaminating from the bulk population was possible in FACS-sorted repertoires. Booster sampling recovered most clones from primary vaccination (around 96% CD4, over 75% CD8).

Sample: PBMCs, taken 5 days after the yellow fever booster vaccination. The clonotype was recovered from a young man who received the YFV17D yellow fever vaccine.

CDR3 in amino acids: CASSLTSGAYNEQFF. In DNA form, the CDR3 reads TGTGCCAGCAGCTTAACTAGCGGGGCCTACAATGAGCAGTTCTTC. V usage is TRBV7-6 and J usage is TRBJ2-1, with TRBD2 matching 10 bases. The CDR3 runs to 15 residues. CDR1 is SGHVS and CDR2 is FNYEAQ in the germline V gene. V was clipped by 2 bases and J by 2 bases; unmatched bases: 0.